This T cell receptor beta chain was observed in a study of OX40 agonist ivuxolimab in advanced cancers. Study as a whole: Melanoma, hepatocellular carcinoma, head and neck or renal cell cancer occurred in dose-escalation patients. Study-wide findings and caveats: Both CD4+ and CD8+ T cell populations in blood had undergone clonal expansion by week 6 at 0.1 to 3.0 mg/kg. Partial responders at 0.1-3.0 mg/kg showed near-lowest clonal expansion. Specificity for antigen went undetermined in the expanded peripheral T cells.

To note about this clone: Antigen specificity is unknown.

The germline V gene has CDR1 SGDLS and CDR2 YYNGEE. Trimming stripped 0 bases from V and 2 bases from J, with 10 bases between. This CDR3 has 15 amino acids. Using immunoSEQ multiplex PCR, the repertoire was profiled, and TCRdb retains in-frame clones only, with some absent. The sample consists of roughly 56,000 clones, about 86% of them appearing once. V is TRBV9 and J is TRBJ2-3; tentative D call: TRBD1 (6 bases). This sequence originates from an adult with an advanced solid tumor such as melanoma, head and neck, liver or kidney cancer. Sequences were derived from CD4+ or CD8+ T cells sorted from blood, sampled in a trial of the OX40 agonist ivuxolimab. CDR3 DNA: TGTGCCAGCAGCGTAGCAGGACAGTCCACAGATACGCAGTATTTT. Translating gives CASSVAGQSTDTQYF.